Listed below are T cell receptor beta chains from one sample, sequenced in a study of blood T cell repertoires in COVID-19. Some clones are missing from TCRdb's copy, which holds only in-frame ones; the method was immunoSEQ multiplex PCR. This table has under 250,000 clones, about 80% appearing once. The sequencing input was peripheral blood. These receptors were taken from a man between 45 and 60 years old with active or convalescent COVID-19. CDR3s include the opening cysteine and the closing phenylalanine or tryptophan. A D gene is named only where the DNA matches it firmly. Not all rows give a size; the values are once, few, many and, for expanded clones, a class.

D gene: NA; clone size: NA; V gene: TRBV4-1; J gene: TRBJ2-3; CDR3 protein: CASSQAAGLTSTDTQYF; CDR3 DNA: TGCGCCAGCAGCCAAGCGGCAGGGTTAACTAGCACAGATACGCAGTATTTT
D gene: NA; clone size: NA; V gene: TRBV9; J gene: TRBJ2-2; CDR3 protein: CASSPNTGELFF; CDR3 DNA: TGTGCCAGCAGCCCAAATACCGGGGAGCTGTTTTTT
D gene: NA; clone size: NA; V gene: TRBV25-1; J gene: TRBJ1-2; CDR3 protein: CASSSRGGTKGYTF; CDR3 DNA: TGTGCCAGCAGCTCCAGGGGAGGGACGAAGGGCTACACCTTC
D gene: TRBD2; clone size: many; V gene: TRBV9; J gene: TRBJ2-7; CDR3 protein: CASSPSGGAGEQYF; CDR3 DNA: TGTGCCAGCAGCCCTAGCGGGGGGGCCGGTGAGCAGTACTTC
D gene: NA; clone size: NA; V gene: TRBV19; J gene: TRBJ1-3; CDR3 protein: CASSGPAGNTIYF; CDR3 DNA: TGTGCCAGTAGTGGGCCTGCCGGAAACACCATATATTTT
D gene: NA; clone size: NA; V gene: TRBV7-8; J gene: TRBJ1-5; CDR3 protein: CASSLDTNQPQHF; CDR3 DNA: TGTGCCAGCAGCCTAGACACCAATCAGCCCCAGCATTTT
D gene: NA; clone size: NA; V gene: TRBV28; J gene: TRBJ2-2; CDR3 protein: CASSKDSNTGELFF; CDR3 DNA: TGTGCCAGCAGTAAGGACTCGAACACCGGGGAGCTGTTTTTT
D gene: TRBD2; clone size: NA; V gene: TRBV4-2; J gene: TRBJ2-5; CDR3 protein: CASSQALAGGEQETQYF; CDR3 DNA: TGTGCCAGCAGCCAAGCCCTAGCGGGGGGTGAACAAGAAACCCAGTACTTC
D gene: NA; clone size: NA; V gene: TRBV28; J gene: TRBJ1-2; CDR3 protein: CASSFRGIGYGYTF; CDR3 DNA: TGTGCCAGCAGTTTCAGGGGAATAGGATATGGCTACACCTTC
D gene: NA; clone size: NA; V gene: TRBV4-3; J gene: TRBJ2-2; CDR3 protein: CASSQFAWTGELFF; CDR3 DNA: TGCGCCAGCAGCCAATTTGCGTGGACCGGGGAGCTGTTTTTT
D gene: NA; clone size: once; V gene: TRBV14; J gene: TRBJ2-7; CDR3 protein: CASSQGQPTYEQYF; CDR3 DNA: TGTGCCAGCAGCCAAGGACAGCCTACATACGAGCAGTACTTC
D gene: TRBD1; clone size: NA; V gene: TRBV19; J gene: TRBJ1-4; CDR3 protein: CASSIRGTGGAQEKLFF; CDR3 DNA: TGTGCCAGTAGTATACGGGGGACAGGGGGCGCCCAGGAAAAACTGTTTTTT
D gene: TRBD1; clone size: NA; V gene: TRBV5-8; J gene: TRBJ1-6; CDR3 protein: CASSLHRGPSPLHF; CDR3 DNA: TGTGCCAGCAGCTTACACAGGGGACCTTCACCCCTCCACTTT
D gene: TRBD2; clone size: NA; V gene: TRBV29-1; J gene: TRBJ2-5; CDR3 protein: CSVPGLAGGKETQYF; CDR3 DNA: TGCAGCGTCCCTGGACTAGCGGGGGGCAAAGAGACCCAGTACTTC
D gene: NA; clone size: NA; V gene: TRBV7-2; J gene: TRBJ1-2; CDR3 protein: CASSLTTNYGYTF; CDR3 DNA: TGTGCCAGCAGCTTAACTACTAACTATGGCTACACCTTC
D gene: NA; clone size: NA; V gene: TRBV13; J gene: TRBJ1-2; CDR3 protein: CASSLKQGYYGYTF; CDR3 DNA: TGTGCCAGCAGCTTAAAACAGGGATACTATGGCTACACCTTC
D gene: NA; clone size: NA; V gene: TRBV6-2/TRBV6-3; J gene: TRBJ1-2; CDR3 protein: CASTPFLRPATGYGYTF; CDR3 DNA: TGTGCCAGCACCCCCTTCCTTAGACCGGCTACGGGGTATGGCTACACCTTC
D gene: NA; clone size: once; V gene: TRBV19; J gene: TRBJ1-1; CDR3 protein: CASTDRNTEAFF; CDR3 DNA: TGTGCCAGTACGGACAGGAACACTGAAGCTTTCTTT
D gene: TRBD1; clone size: few; V gene: TRBV14; J gene: TRBJ1-2; CDR3 protein: CASSPRTGTTGYTF; CDR3 DNA: TGTGCCAGCAGCCCCCGGACAGGGACAACTGGCTACACCTTC
D gene: NA; clone size: few; V gene: TRBV28; J gene: TRBJ1-4; CDR3 protein: CASTAGWEKLFF; CDR3 DNA: TGTGCCAGCACTGCGGGGTGGGAAAAACTGTTTTTT
D gene: NA; clone size: NA; V gene: TRBV3-1/TRBV3-2; J gene: TRBJ2-1; CDR3 protein: CASSQASRNEQFF; CDR3 DNA: TGTGCCAGCAGCCAAGCCTCCCGCAATGAGCAGTTCTTC
D gene: TRBD1; clone size: NA; V gene: TRBV4-1; J gene: TRBJ2-1; CDR3 protein: CASSYPGQGSEQFF; CDR3 DNA: TGCGCCAGCAGCTATCCGGGACAGGGTAGTGAGCAGTTCTTC
D gene: TRBD2; clone size: NA; V gene: TRBV5-1; J gene: TRBJ2-3; CDR3 protein: CASSVRIAGSTDTQYF; CDR3 DNA: TGCGCCAGCAGCGTCCGCATAGCGGGGAGCACAGATACGCAGTATTTT
D gene: NA; clone size: NA; V gene: TRBV29-1; J gene: TRBJ2-2; CDR3 protein: CSVDPGLGGELFF; CDR3 DNA: TGCAGCGTTGACCCGGGTTTGGGCGGGGAGCTGTTTTTT
D gene: TRBD1; clone size: NA; V gene: TRBV5-4; J gene: TRBJ1-2; CDR3 protein: CASSLGQGANYGYTF; CDR3 DNA: TGTGCCAGCAGCTTGGGACAGGGGGCTAACTATGGCTACACCTTC
D gene: TRBD2; clone size: NA; V gene: TRBV3-1/TRBV3-2; J gene: TRBJ2-1; CDR3 protein: CPSSHDWGGGARSYNEQFF; CDR3 DNA: TGTCCCAGCAGCCACGATTGGGGCGGGGGGGCCAGGTCCTACAATGAGCAGTTCTTC
D gene: NA; clone size: NA; V gene: TRBV2; J gene: TRBJ2-5; CDR3 protein: CASGEIQETQYF; CDR3 DNA: TGTGCCAGCGGGGAGATTCAAGAGACCCAGTACTTC
D gene: TRBD2; clone size: NA; V gene: TRBV5-1; J gene: TRBJ2-1; CDR3 protein: CASSFSGGRDEQFF; CDR3 DNA: TGCGCCAGCAGCTTTTCGGGGGGTCGGGATGAGCAGTTCTTC
D gene: TRBD2; clone size: NA; V gene: TRBV7-9; J gene: TRBJ2-1; CDR3 protein: CASSQSGGVVNEQFF; CDR3 DNA: TGTGCCAGCAGTCAAAGCGGGGGGGTCGTTAATGAGCAGTTCTTC
D gene: NA; clone size: NA; V gene: TRBV2; J gene: TRBJ2-7; CDR3 protein: CASRRGSSEQYF; CDR3 DNA: TGTGCCAGCAGAAGGGGATCTAGCGAGCAGTACTTC
D gene: TRBD2; clone size: NA; V gene: TRBV6-1; J gene: TRBJ2-7; CDR3 protein: CASSEGTSGAFTGGYEQYF; CDR3 DNA: TGTGCCAGCAGTGAAGGAACTAGCGGAGCCTTCACGGGGGGCTACGAGCAGTACTTC
D gene: TRBD2; clone size: NA; V gene: TRBV7-2; J gene: TRBJ2-1; CDR3 protein: CASSPGLARGHEQFF; CDR3 DNA: TGTGCCAGCAGCCCTGGACTAGCGAGGGGGCATGAGCAGTTCTTC
D gene: NA; clone size: NA; V gene: TRBV5-1; J gene: TRBJ1-3; CDR3 protein: CASSLAYSGNTIYF; CDR3 DNA: TGCGCCAGCAGCTTGGCGTACTCTGGAAACACCATATATTTT
D gene: NA; clone size: NA; V gene: TRBV4-1; J gene: TRBJ2-2; CDR3 protein: CASSQDRQVTGELFF; CDR3 DNA: TGCGCCAGCAGCCAAGATCGACAGGTTACCGGGGAGCTGTTTTTT
D gene: TRBD2; clone size: NA; V gene: TRBV30; J gene: TRBJ2-3; CDR3 protein: CAWSPGLAGGTDTQYF; CDR3 DNA: TGTGCCTGGAGCCCCGGACTAGCGGGGGGCACAGATACGCAGTATTTT
D gene: NA; clone size: NA; V gene: TRBV27; J gene: TRBJ2-7; CDR3 protein: CASSLQGRYEQYF; CDR3 DNA: TGTGCCAGCAGTTTACAGGGGCGCTACGAGCAGTACTTC
D gene: TRBD1; clone size: NA; V gene: TRBV30; J gene: TRBJ1-2; CDR3 protein: CAWRPAGTGGSWYGYTF; CDR3 DNA: TGTGCCTGGAGGCCCGCCGGGACAGGGGGCTCTTGGTATGGCTACACCTTC
D gene: TRBD2; clone size: NA; V gene: TRBV7-2; J gene: TRBJ2-4; CDR3 protein: CASSLGTSVNIQYF; CDR3 DNA: TGTGCCAGCAGCTTAGGGACTAGCGTAAACATTCAGTACTTC
D gene: NA; clone size: NA; V gene: TRBV30; J gene: TRBJ1-1; CDR3 protein: CAWSVSGGPTEAFF; CDR3 DNA: TGTGCCTGGAGTGTTTCAGGAGGGCCCACTGAAGCTTTCTTT
D gene: NA; clone size: few; V gene: TRBV28; J gene: TRBJ1-2; CDR3 protein: CASSLAGNYGYTF; CDR3 DNA: TGTGCCAGCAGCCTAGCGGGGAACTATGGCTACACCTTC
D gene: TRBD2; clone size: NA; V gene: TRBV5-6; J gene: TRBJ2-2; CDR3 protein: CASSLILAGGTGELFF; CDR3 DNA: TGTGCCAGCAGCTTGATCTTGGCCGGGGGGACCGGGGAGCTGTTTTTT
D gene: TRBD1; clone size: NA; V gene: TRBV19; J gene: TRBJ2-1; CDR3 protein: CASSPRQGASEQFF; CDR3 DNA: TGTGCCAGTAGTCCGAGACAGGGGGCCTCCGAGCAGTTCTTC
D gene: NA; clone size: NA; V gene: TRBV19; J gene: TRBJ1-1; CDR3 protein: CASSKRAQENTEAFF; CDR3 DNA: TGTGCCAGTAGTAAAAGAGCTCAGGAGAACACTGAAGCTTTCTTT
D gene: NA; clone size: NA; V gene: TRBV28; J gene: TRBJ2-7; CDR3 protein: CASSLSGEGGYEQYF; CDR3 DNA: TGTGCCAGCAGTTTATCCGGGGAGGGGGGGTACGAGCAGTACTTC
D gene: NA; clone size: few; V gene: TRBV6-5; J gene: TRBJ2-7; CDR3 protein: CASTGASLDEQYF; CDR3 DNA: TGTGCCAGCACGGGAGCTAGTCTTGACGAGCAGTACTTC